These T cell receptor beta chains were read from a single sample in a study of blood T cells in healthy people across ages. TCRdb passed the 5' RACE reads through MiXCR, listing each CDR3 protein once. This table holds under 950,000 distinct CDR3 sequences, 22% found once. Sequencing input: blood. The receptor set was obtained from a man between 65 and 85 years old in good health. CDR3s include the opening cysteine and the closing phenylalanine or tryptophan. D genes are given only for firm matches. Not every row has a clone size; where given, it reads once, few, many or a size class.

d_gene	j_gene	abundance	v_gene	CDR3aa	CDR3nt
.	TRBJ2-5	.	TRBV10-3	CAISDITQETQYF	TGTGCCATCAGTGATATTACTCAAGAGACCCAGTACTTC
.	TRBJ2-5	many	TRBV6-6	CASSYSRTQETQYF	TGTGCCAGCAGTTACTCTCGGACCCAAGAGACCCAGTACTTC
.	TRBJ2-1	few	TRBV5-1	CASRLGTYSYDEQFF	TGCGCCAGCAGACTAGGGACGTATTCCTACGATGAGCAGTTCTTC
TRBD2	TRBJ2-1	few	TRBV20-1	CSAELAGGHNEQFF	TGCAGTGCTGAACTAGCGGGAGGACACAATGAGCAGTTCTTC
.	TRBJ1-3	.	TRBV20-1	CSATGTTTIYF	TGCAGTGCAACAGGGACCACCACCATATATTTT
.	TRBJ2-7	few	TRBV7-9	CASSLHDRAYEQYF	TGTGCCAGCAGCTTACACGACAGAGCCTACGAGCAGTACTTC
TRBD2	TRBJ2-5	once	TRBV5-4	CASSSGLAGAANQETQYF	TGTGCCAGCAGCTCCGGACTAGCGGGGGCGGCCAATCAAGAGACCCAGTACTTC
.	TRBJ2-5	few	TRBV7-2	CASSQNGITEETQYF	TGTGCCAGCAGCCAAAACGGCATAACAGAAGAGACCCAGTACTTC
TRBD1	TRBJ2-7	.	TRBV28	CASSDDRDRVFGSYEQYF	TGTGCCAGCAGTGACGACCGGGACAGGGTCTTTGGCTCCTACGAGCAGTACTTC
TRBD1	TRBJ1-4	.	TRBV6-1	CASSRGQGWTNEKLFF	TGTGCCAGCAGTCGGGGACAGGGATGGACTAATGAAAAACTGTTTTTT
.	TRBJ1-1	.	TRBV5-1	CASQLGENTEAFF	TGCGCCAGCCAGCTAGGGGAGAACACTGAAGCTTTCTTT
TRBD1	TRBJ1-1	.	TRBV6-2/TRBV6-3	CASRKIRTGGILNTEAFF	TGTGCCAGCAGAAAAATCCGGACAGGGGGAATCTTGAACACTGAAGCTTTCTTT
TRBD2	TRBJ2-1	few	TRBV4-3	CASSSGQLQDLSGSDEQFF	TGCGCCAGCAGCTCGGGACAGCTGCAGGATCTTAGCGGGAGTGATGAGCAGTTCTTC
TRBD2	TRBJ2-1	.	TRBV6-1	CASSASSGGVQQFF	TGTGCCAGCAGTGCGTCTAGCGGGGGGGTTCAGCAGTTCTTC
.	TRBJ2-3	few	TRBV12-3/TRBV12-4	CASRLLRGSTDTQYF	TGTGCCAGCAGGCTACTCAGGGGTTCGACAGATACGCAGTATTTT
.	TRBJ1-4	few	TRBV2	CASSEFRVTPGEPTNEKLFF	TGTGCCAGCAGTGAGTTCAGGGTGACGCCGGGGGAACCAACTAATGAAAAACTGTTTTTT
.	TRBJ1-2	few	TRBV7-2	CASSFSRDYGYTF	TGTGCCAGCAGCTTCTCCAGAGATTATGGCTACACCTTC
TRBD2	TRBJ2-1	.	TRBV11-2	CASSRGLAGESSYNEQFF	TGTGCCAGCAGCCGCGGACTAGCGGGGGAGAGCTCCTACAATGAGCAGTTCTTC
.	TRBJ1-1	few	TRBV10-3	CTISETAVRPNTEAFF	TGTACCATCAGTGAGACGGCTGTAAGGCCGAACACTGAAGCTTTCTTT
.	TRBJ2-5	few	TRBV29-1	CSARGAYQETQYF	TGCAGCGCCCGAGGCGCGTACCAAGAGACCCAGTACTTC
.	TRBJ2-2	few	TRBV29-1	CSVVPENTGELFF	TGCAGCGTTGTTCCAGAAAACACCGGGGAGCTGTTTTTT
.	TRBJ1-1	few	TRBV11-3	CASSLDPSGRNTEAFF	TGTGCCAGCAGCTTAGACCCGTCAGGAAGGAACACTGAAGCTTTCTTT
.	TRBJ2-5	.	TRBV12-5	CASGLQVQETQYF	TGTGCTAGTGGCCTGCAGGTGCAAGAGACCCAGTACTTC
TRBD2	TRBJ2-3	few	TRBV7-2	CASSPTGTTTDTQYF	TGTGCCAGCAGCCCAACCGGGACTACAACAGATACGCAGTATTTT
.	TRBJ1-2	.	TRBV10-1	CASSEGQWYGYTF	TGCGCCAGCAGTGAGGGACAGTGGTATGGCTACACCTTC
.	TRBJ2-7	many	TRBV6-1	CASSEYYEQYF	TGTGCCAGCAGTGAATACTACGAGCAGTACTTC
TRBD2	TRBJ2-1	few	TRBV7-7	CASSLGSGIYSEQFF	TGTGCCAGCAGCTTGGGTAGCGGGATTTACAGTGAGCAGTTCTTC
TRBD2	TRBJ2-2	.	TRBV3-1	CASRYGRYNTGELFF	TGTGCCAGCAGATACGGGAGGTACAACACCGGGGAGCTGTTTTTT
.	TRBJ2-3	.	TRBV9	CASSVLSADTQYF	TGTGCCAGCAGCGTATTATCAGCAGATACGCAGTATTTT
TRBD1	TRBJ2-2	few	TRBV24-1	CATSPPPGQGQTGELFF	TGTGCCACCAGCCCCCCGCCGGGACAGGGTCAGACCGGGGAGCTGTTTTTT
.	TRBJ2-1	.	TRBV28	CASSRRTTREYF	TGTGCCAGCAGTCGCCGGACAACTAGGGAGTACTTC
TRBD1	TRBJ2-7	.	TRBV5-6	CASSSGRDRVIYEQYF	TGTGCCAGCAGCTCGGGGCGGGACAGGGTCATCTACGAGCAGTACTTC
.	TRBJ1-4	.	TRBV6-5	CARCSTNEKLFF	TGTGCCCGTTGCTCAACTAATGAAAAACTGTTTTTT
.	TRBJ1-1	.	TRBV28	CASRLRGEAFF	TGTGCCAGCAGGCTGCGGGGGGAAGCTTTCTTT
TRBD2	TRBJ2-3	.	TRBV12-3/TRBV12-4	CASSLVGGRVGTQYF	TGTGCCAGCAGTTTAGTGGGCGGGAGAGTCGGTACGCAGTATTTT